A single T cell receptor (beta chain) is shown here with its context. Antigen: not known. Germline CDR1 KGHSH, CDR2 LQKENI. This CDR3 is 18 amino acids long. Trimming removed 0 bases from V and 4 bases from J, with 21 bases in between. The data derive from a study of a mutant IDH1 vaccine in newly diagnosed glioma. Time point: week 35, safety follow-up. In the vaccine, a single dose held 300 ug of the mutant IDH1 20-mer peptide, along with topical imiquimod. Assay used: immunoSEQ multiplex PCR; TCRdb lists only in-frame clones, some missing. The sample shows about 32,000 clones, around three quarters of them seen only once.

The source material was PBMCs, sampled from a glioma patient whose treatment included an IDH1 peptide vaccine. This sequence was found in a man aged 40-49 years with glioma. Some clones in this sample may be carry-over from other donors' samples. The chain recombines TRBV18 with TRBJ1-1, with D possibly TRBD1 on 5 matching bases. Here the CDR3 DNA reads TGTGCCAGCTCACCACCGAGTCTGACAAGTCGGCAGGGCACTGAAGCTTTCTTT. Protein: CASSPPSLTSRQGTEAFF.